This T cell receptor (beta chain) was retrieved from a study of pediatric ulcerative colitis. On the study more broadly: Seven patients showed pancolitis and two showed left-sided colitis.

The repertoire was sequenced with immunoSEQ multiplex PCR; TCRdb's copy has only in-frame clones and lacks some. The sample includes tens of thousands of clones, less than 80% of them seen just once. The V end lost 1 base, the J end lost 5 bases, and 15 bases lay between the germline ends. From germline, CDR1 is MGHDK and CDR2 SYGVNS. The CDR3 extends over 16 amino acids. One to two pinch biopsies were taken from the rectum during colonoscopy. The V call is TRBV25-1, the J call TRBJ2-1, with a possible D match to TRBD1 (6 bases). The origin of this receptor is a boy younger than 18 with moderate ulcerative colitis. The sequenced sample consisted of gut tissue. CDR3 bases: TGTGCCAGCAGTGAATGGGGCAGGGGCCTCCACAATGAGCAGTTCTTC. Translating gives CASSEWGRGLHNEQFF.